This TCR beta chain is from a study of blood T cell repertoires in COVID-19. About the research overall: T cells, B-cell-depleted T cells, or PBMCs supplied cDNA or gDNA.

This CDR3 comprises 13 residues. Trimming left V 7 bases short and J 8 bases short, with 17 bases between. Clones were read by immunoSEQ multiplex PCR, and TCRdb kept only the in-frame ones, dropping some. The sample has about 130,000 clones, about four fifths seen once. Sequences were obtained from peripheral blood. V gene TRBV12-3 or TRBV12-4 combines with J gene TRBJ1-2; D is perhaps TRBD1 (5 bases). The source of this sequence is a woman aged 80 or over with acute or convalescent COVID-19. CDR3 coding DNA: TGTGCCAGCACCATAGGGCCGCAGGGAGGCTACACCTTC. Amino acid sequence: CASTIGPQGGYTF.